This T cell receptor beta chain stems from a study of shared clonotypes between healthy human individuals. Overall study results and limits: The donor pool, a small one, limited the genetic and exposure-history diversity represented.

The table lists this clone with a few counts. What it recognizes is unknown. The ends were cut back, 0 bases at V and 1 base at J, with 7 bases in the middle. Germline values: CDR1 SGHRS, CDR2 YFSETQ. CDR3 length: 15 amino acids. Ten immunoSEQ deep assay plates were used by the authors to sequence unsorted PBMC DNA. Sequenced by immunoSEQ multiplex PCR; TCRdb stores in-frame clones only, minus some. The table shows about half a million clones, with almost 80% occurring only once. This sequence joins TRBV5-1 and TRBJ2-2, with D unresolved. Material for sequencing was PBMCs. The sequence derives from a middle-aged woman in good health. Some clones in this sample may be carry-over from other donors' samples. The CDR3 loop reads CASSLGQRNTGELFF. In nucleotides, the CDR3 is TGCGCCAGCAGCTTGGGTCAGCGGAACACCGGGGAGCTGTTTTTT.